Listed below are T cell receptor beta chains from one sample, sequenced in a study of glioma-infiltrating T cells after dendritic cell vaccination. Profiled with immunoSEQ multiplex PCR; TCRdb holds only in-frame clones, not every one. Altogether about 76,000 clones are present, 80% to 90% being singletons, with the ten largest covering 2% to 2.5%. The sequenced sample was blood, obtained after dendritic cell vaccination. The receptors here all came from a human donor with glioblastoma. Both conserved end residues are part of each CDR3. D genes are given only for firm matches. The listing skips clone size in some rows; elsewhere it reads once, few, many or a size class.

cdr3_nt | cdr3_aa | d_call | v_call | clone_size | j_call
TGCGCCAGCAGCGAAACCCCGGCGATCGGGGTGTACGAGCAGTACTTC | CASSETPAIGVYEQYF | NA | TRBV4-1 | NA | TRBJ2-7
TGCGCCAGCAGCTTTGGACAGAGTAATTGGATGGACTATGGCTACACCTTC | CASSFGQSNWMDYGYTF | NA | TRBV5-1 | NA | TRBJ1-2
TGTGCCAGCACTTACCTCAGGCATGGCTACACCTTC | CASTYLRHGYTF | NA | TRBV6-5 | NA | TRBJ1-2
TGTGCCAGCCTTAACAGCGGGACCTACGAGCAGTACTTC | CASLNSGTYEQYF | TRBD2 | TRBV28 | few | TRBJ2-7
TGCGCCAGCAGTGTAACAGAAAATTCACCCCTCCACTTT | CASSVTENSPLHF | NA | TRBV10-1 | NA | TRBJ1-6
TGTGCCAGCAGCTTGGTTCGAGGGGGCGGGGAGACCCAGTACTTC | CASSLVRGGGETQYF | TRBD1 | TRBV5-6 | NA | TRBJ2-5
TGTGCCAGCAGTTTAGCGGGGGGAGGAGGAGAGACCCAGTACTTC | CASSLAGGGGETQYF | TRBD2 | TRBV6-6 | NA | TRBJ2-5
TGTGCCAGCAGTGAATGGAGCAGCAATCAGCCCCAGCATTTT | CASSEWSSNQPQHF | NA | TRBV6-1 | few | TRBJ1-5
TGTGCCAGGGAGCTCCAAGAGACCCAGTACTTC | CARELQETQYF | NA | TRBV2 | once | TRBJ2-5
TGTGCCAGCAGTTTCAGGACTAGCGGGGGAGTGTGGGCAAACGAGCAGTACTTC | CASSFRTSGGVWANEQYF | TRBD2 | TRBV27 | many | TRBJ2-7
TGCGCCAGCAGGGGGGGGACCACTGAAGCTTTCTTT | CASRGGTTEAFF | NA | TRBV5-1 | NA | TRBJ1-1
TGTGCCAGCAGCTTAGCCCCCTTAGACAGTCACTATGGCTACACCTTC | CASSLAPLDSHYGYTF | NA | TRBV5-4 | NA | TRBJ1-2
TGTGCCAGTAGTTCCTTCGGGACAGGAAGGTTCGAGCAGTACTTC | CASSSFGTGRFEQYF | TRBD1 | TRBV19 | once | TRBJ2-7
TGTGCCAGTAGTAAAATCTCTTCTGGAAACACCATATATTTT | CASSKISSGNTIYF | NA | TRBV19 | once | TRBJ1-3
TGTGCCAGCAGCGAAAGGAGTACTAATGAAAAACTGTTTTTT | CASSERSTNEKLFF | NA | TRBV11-2 | NA | TRBJ1-4
TGTGCCAGCAGGCCTCCAGGGATCACTGGAAACACCATATATTTT | CASRPPGITGNTIYF | NA | TRBV6-1 | NA | TRBJ1-3
TGCGCCAGCAGCCAAGAAGACTCGGACGGGACAAATGAGCAGTTCTTC | CASSQEDSDGTNEQFF | NA | TRBV4-1 | NA | TRBJ2-1
TGTGCCAGCGGGTTGGACAGGGGATACTACGAGCAGTACTTC | CASGLDRGYYEQYF | TRBD1 | TRBV6-5 | NA | TRBJ2-7
TGTGCCAGCAGTCCTATCCATTCCTACGAGCAGTACTTC | CASSPIHSYEQYF | NA | TRBV6-5 | NA | TRBJ2-7
TGTGCCAGCAGCTTCGGCAATCAGCCCCAGCATTTT | CASSFGNQPQHF | NA | TRBV5-6 | NA | TRBJ1-5
TGCAGCGTTGCCGGGAGTAGGGAGACCCAGTACTTC | CSVAGSRETQYF | NA | TRBV29-1 | NA | TRBJ2-5
TGTGCCAGCAGCTCGCTGACCGCGGGGGGAGAGACCCAGTACTTC | CASSSLTAGGETQYF | TRBD2 | TRBV5-4 | NA | TRBJ2-5
TGCGCCAGCAGCCAAGATTTAACCTACGAGCAGTACTTC | CASSQDLTYEQYF | NA | TRBV4-3 | NA | TRBJ2-7
TGTGCCAGCTCACCCCCCAGGGACTCCACCTACGAGCAGTACTTC | CASSPPRDSTYEQYF | NA | TRBV18 | NA | TRBJ2-7
TGTGCCAGCAGCCTTAGACAGGGCTGGGGCTACACCTTC | CASSLRQGWGYTF | TRBD1 | TRBV27 | NA | TRBJ1-2
TGTGCCAGCAGCTTGCCCCTCGACAGTTCCTCTGGAAACACCATATATTTT | CASSLPLDSSSGNTIYF | NA | TRBV7-6 | NA | TRBJ1-3
TGTGCCAGCAGCCCCCGGGACTCTCAAGAGACCCAGTACTTC | CASSPRDSQETQYF | NA | TRBV5-5 | NA | TRBJ2-5
TGTGCCAGCAGCCAGACAGAGAATGAGCAGTTCTTC | CASSQTENEQFF | NA | TRBV27 | once | TRBJ2-1
TGTGCCAGCAGCTCAACAGGGGGTGGCTACACCTTC | CASSSTGGGYTF | TRBD1 | TRBV5-5 | NA | TRBJ1-2
TGTGCCAGCAGCTTAGTGGGGACTACCCCTACCTACAATGAGCAGTTCTTC | CASSLVGTTPTYNEQFF | TRBD2 | TRBV7-9 | NA | TRBJ2-1
TGTGCCAGCAGCTTGCGGAGCGGGCTCACAGATACGCAGTATTTT | CASSLRSGLTDTQYF | NA | TRBV5-6 | NA | TRBJ2-3
TGTGCCAGCAGCTTCCAGGGGTCCCCTGGCTACACCTTC | CASSFQGSPGYTF | NA | TRBV27 | NA | TRBJ1-2
TGTGCCAGCAGCTCCAGGGGTTTTAATGAAAAACTGTTTTTT | CASSSRGFNEKLFF | NA | TRBV11-2 | NA | TRBJ1-4
TGTGCCAGCAGTTTGGCAGGGTCGCGCACTGAAGCTTTCTTT | CASSLAGSRTEAFF | NA | TRBV28 | NA | TRBJ1-1
TGTGCCACCTTTTTGATTGGAGGTCCTAACTATGGCTACACCTTC | CATFLIGGPNYGYTF | NA | TRBV6-5 | NA | TRBJ1-2
TGCAGCGTTGCCAGAGGGGGGGACGATGGCTACACCTTC | CSVARGGDDGYTF | NA | TRBV29-1 | NA | TRBJ1-2
TGTGCCAGCAGCTTGGGAGAGGGCAGTTCCTACGAGCAGTACTTC | CASSLGEGSSYEQYF | NA | TRBV5-4 | NA | TRBJ2-7
TGTGCCAGTAGTTTAGGGCACACTGAAGCTTTCTTT | CASSLGHTEAFF | NA | TRBV19 | NA | TRBJ1-1
TGTGCAAGTCGCTTAAACTTCTGGACTAGCGGGCCGATTACGGCGTACGAGCAGTACTTC | CASRLNFWTSGPITAYEQYF | NA | TRBV12-2 | NA | TRBJ2-7
TGTGCCAGCAGTGAATGGAGGGACGGACCACCAGCTGGAAACACCATATATTTT | CASSEWRDGPPAGNTIYF | NA | TRBV2 | NA | TRBJ1-3
TGTGCCAGCAGAGAGGGGGCCTTAGCGGGAGTGAACACCGGGGAGCTGTTTTTT | CASREGALAGVNTGELFF | TRBD2 | TRBV11-3 | NA | TRBJ2-2
TGTGCCATCAGTGGGACTAGCGGGAGCAATGAGCAGTTCTTC | CAISGTSGSNEQFF | TRBD2 | TRBV10-3 | NA | TRBJ2-1
TGTGCCAGCAGCTTAGCCGGGACTAGCGGGGACGGGGGAGATACGCAGTATTTT | CASSLAGTSGDGGDTQYF | TRBD2 | TRBV7-6 | NA | TRBJ2-3
TGTGCCAGCAGCCAGGGCGGCGGTCCCTACGAGCAGTACTTC | CASSQGGGPYEQYF | NA | TRBV7-2 | NA | TRBJ2-7